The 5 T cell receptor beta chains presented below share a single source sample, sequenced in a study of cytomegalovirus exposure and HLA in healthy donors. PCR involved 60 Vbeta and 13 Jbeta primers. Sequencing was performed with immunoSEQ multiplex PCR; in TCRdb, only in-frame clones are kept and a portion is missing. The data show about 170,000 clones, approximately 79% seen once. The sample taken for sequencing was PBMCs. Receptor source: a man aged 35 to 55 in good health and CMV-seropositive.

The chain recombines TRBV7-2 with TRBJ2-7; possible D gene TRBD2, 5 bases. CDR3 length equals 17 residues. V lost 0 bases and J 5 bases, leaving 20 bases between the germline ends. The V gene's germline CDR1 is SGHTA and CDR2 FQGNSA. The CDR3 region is CASSLAGGMGARHEQYF. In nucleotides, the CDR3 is TGTGCCAGCAGCTTAGCGGGTGGAATGGGAGCGAGACACGAGCAGTACTTC.

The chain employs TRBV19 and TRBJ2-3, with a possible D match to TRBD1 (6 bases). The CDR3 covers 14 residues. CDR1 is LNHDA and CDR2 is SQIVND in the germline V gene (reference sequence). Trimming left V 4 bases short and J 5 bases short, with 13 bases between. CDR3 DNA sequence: TGTGCCAGTAGTAACCCCGGACAGAAAGATACGCAGTATTTT. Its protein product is CASSNPGQKDTQYF.

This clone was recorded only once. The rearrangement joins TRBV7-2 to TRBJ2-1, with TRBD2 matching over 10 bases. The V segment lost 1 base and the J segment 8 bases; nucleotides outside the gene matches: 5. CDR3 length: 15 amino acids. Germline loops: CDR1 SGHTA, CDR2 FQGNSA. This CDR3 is CASSLDSSGGDEQFF. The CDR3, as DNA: TGTGCCAGCAGCTTAGACTCCAGCGGGGGGGATGAGCAGTTCTTC.

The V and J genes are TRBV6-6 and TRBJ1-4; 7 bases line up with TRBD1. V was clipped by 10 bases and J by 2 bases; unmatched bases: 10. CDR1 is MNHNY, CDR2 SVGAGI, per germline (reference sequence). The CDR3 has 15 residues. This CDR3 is CATKTGTATNEKLFF. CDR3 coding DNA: TGTGCCACCAAGACAGGGACGGCGACTAATGAAAAACTGTTTTTT.

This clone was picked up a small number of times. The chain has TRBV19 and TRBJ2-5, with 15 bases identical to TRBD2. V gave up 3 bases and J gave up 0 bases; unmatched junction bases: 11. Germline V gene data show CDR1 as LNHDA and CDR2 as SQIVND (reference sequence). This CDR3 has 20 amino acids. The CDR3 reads CASSMFGTSGGKWYQETQYF. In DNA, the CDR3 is TGTGCCAGTAGTATGTTCGGGACTAGCGGGGGGAAGTGGTACCAAGAGACCCAGTACTTC.